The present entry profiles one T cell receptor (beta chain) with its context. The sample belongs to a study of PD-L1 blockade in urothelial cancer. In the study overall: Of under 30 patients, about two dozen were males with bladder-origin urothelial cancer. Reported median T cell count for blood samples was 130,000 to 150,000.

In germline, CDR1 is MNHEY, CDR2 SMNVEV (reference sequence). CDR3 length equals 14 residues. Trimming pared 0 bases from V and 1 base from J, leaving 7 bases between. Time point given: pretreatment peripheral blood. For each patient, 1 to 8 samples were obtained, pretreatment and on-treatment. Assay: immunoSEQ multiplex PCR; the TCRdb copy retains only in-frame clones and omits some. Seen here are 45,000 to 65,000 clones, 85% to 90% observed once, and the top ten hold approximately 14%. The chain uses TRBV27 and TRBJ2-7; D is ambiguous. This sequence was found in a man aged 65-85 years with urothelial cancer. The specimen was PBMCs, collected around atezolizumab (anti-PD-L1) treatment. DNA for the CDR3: TGTGCCAGCAGTTTATCGGCCAGGTCCTACGAGCAGTACTTC. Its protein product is CASSLSARSYEQYF.